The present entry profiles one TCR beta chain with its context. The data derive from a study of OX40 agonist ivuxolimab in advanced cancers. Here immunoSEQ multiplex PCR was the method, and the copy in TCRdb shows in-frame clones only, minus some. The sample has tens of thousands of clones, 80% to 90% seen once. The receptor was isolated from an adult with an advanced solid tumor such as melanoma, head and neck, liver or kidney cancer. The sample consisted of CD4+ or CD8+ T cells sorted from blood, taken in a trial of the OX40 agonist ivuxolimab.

The CDR3 sequence: CASSPDRNNSPLHF. The CDR3 DNA follows: TGTGCCAGCAGCCCGGACCGGAATAATTCACCCCTCCACTTT. This chain uses TRBV27 with TRBJ1-6; D is unresolved. Trimming left V 6 bases short and J 5 bases short, with 11 bases between. Germline lookup yields CDR1 MNHEY and CDR2 SMNVEV (reference sequence). The CDR3 consists of 14 residues.